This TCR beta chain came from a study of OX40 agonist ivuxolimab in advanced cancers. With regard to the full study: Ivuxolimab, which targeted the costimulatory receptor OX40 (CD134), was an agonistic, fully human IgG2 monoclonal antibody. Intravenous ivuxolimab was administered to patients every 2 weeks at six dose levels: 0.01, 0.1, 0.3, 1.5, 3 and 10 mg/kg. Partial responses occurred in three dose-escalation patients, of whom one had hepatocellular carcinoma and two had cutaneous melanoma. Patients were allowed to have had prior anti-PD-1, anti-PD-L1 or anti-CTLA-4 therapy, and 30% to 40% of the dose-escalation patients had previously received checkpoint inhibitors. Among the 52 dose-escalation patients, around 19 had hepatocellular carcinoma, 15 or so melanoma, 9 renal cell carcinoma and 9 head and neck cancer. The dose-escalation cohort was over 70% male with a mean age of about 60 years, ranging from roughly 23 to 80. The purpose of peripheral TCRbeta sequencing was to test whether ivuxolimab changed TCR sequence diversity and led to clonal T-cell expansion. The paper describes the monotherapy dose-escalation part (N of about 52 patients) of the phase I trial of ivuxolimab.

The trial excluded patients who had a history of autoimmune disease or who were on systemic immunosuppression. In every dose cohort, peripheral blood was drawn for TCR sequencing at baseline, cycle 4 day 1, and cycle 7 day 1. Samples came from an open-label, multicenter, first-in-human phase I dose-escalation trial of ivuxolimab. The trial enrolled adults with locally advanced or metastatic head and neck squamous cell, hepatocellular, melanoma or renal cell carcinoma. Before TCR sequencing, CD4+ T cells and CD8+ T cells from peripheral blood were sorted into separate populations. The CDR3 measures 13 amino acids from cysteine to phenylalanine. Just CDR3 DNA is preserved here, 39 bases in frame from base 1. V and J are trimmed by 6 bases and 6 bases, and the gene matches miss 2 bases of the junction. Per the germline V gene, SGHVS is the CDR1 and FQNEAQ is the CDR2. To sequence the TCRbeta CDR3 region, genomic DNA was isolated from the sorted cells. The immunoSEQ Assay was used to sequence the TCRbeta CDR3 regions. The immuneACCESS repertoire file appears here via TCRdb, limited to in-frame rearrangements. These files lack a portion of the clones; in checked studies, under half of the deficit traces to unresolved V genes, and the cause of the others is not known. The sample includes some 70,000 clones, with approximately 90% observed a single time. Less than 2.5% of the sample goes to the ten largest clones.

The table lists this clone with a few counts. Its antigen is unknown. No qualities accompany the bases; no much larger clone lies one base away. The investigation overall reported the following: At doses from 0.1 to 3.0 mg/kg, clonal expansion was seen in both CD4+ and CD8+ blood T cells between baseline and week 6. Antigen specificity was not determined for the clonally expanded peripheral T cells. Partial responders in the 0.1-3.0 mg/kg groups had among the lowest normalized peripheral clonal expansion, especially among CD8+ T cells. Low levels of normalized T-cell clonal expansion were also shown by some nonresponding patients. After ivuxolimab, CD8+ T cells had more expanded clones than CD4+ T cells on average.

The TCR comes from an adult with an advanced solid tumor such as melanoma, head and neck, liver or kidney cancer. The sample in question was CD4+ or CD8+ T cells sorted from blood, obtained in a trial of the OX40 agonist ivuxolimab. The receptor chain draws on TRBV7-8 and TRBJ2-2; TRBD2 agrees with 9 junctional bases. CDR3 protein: CASRVAGAGELFF. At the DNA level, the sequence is TGTGCCAGCAGAGTAGCGGGAGCCGGGGAGCTGTTTTTT.